Sequencing of this T cell receptor beta chain was carried out in a study of T cell repertoires in cytomegalovirus infection. Study overall: Researchers turned to recently identified HLA-C-restricted CMV epitopes as well as well-studied HLA-B-restricted ones. Public TCR beta signatures provided an indication of both CMV infection and a matching HLA type. Study-level findings and limits: Clonotypes of TCR beta that were HLA-C-restricted and CMV-specific dominated the ex vivo response. Cumulative public TCR beta family frequency identified carriers of CMV plus the relevant HLA.

This CDR3 region has 15 residues. Germline-derived CDR1 and CDR2 are MNHNY and SVGAGI (reference sequence). V lost 7 bases, J lost 5 bases, and 17 bases lay in between. One entry per CDR3 protein, called by TCRdb with MiXCR from the reads. The sample yields around 800,000 distinct CDR3 sequences, approximately 32% seen once. Notes on this clonotype: Its antigen is as yet unknown.

V and J are TRBV6-6 and TRBJ1-4; D unresolved. The receptor comes from a human donor in good health (CMV status not recorded). Some clones in this sample may be carry-over from other donors' samples. The sample consisted of cultured CD8+ T cells from PBMCs, taken from culture after CMV antigen stimulation. The CDR3 loop reads CASTLGPLKNEKLFF. As DNA, the CDR3 is TGTGCCAGCACCCTAGGGCCGCTTAAAAATGAAAAACTGTTTTTT.